The clone carrying this TCR beta chain has only a few counts. Its specificity is unknown. This specimen comes from a study of T-cell memory formation after mild COVID-19. Study-wide context: In these data, TCR clusters were largely donor specific.

V lost 3 bases and J 4 bases, leaving 9 bases between the germline ends. Germline V gene data show CDR1 as SGHRS and CDR2 as YFSETQ. This CDR3 has 13 amino acids. Study results and caveats: CM and EM subsets held most contracting CD4+ clones; EMRA held CD8+ ones. Cross-reactive memory appears to have joined, as suggested by some responding clones showing up in pre-infection memory.

With constant-segment primers, 5'RACE yielded cDNA libraries of TCR alpha and TCR beta that carried sample barcodes and UMIs. TCRdb re-called the 5' RACE reads through MiXCR, storing one row per CDR3 protein. The sample lists about half a million distinct CDR3 sequences; about 20% were seen once. This clonotype was obtained from an adult woman who had mild COVID-19 (a few samples of this study predate the infection). Cell type and time point are not known. Sequencing used PBMCs or a T cell subset sorted from them (not recorded which). The V gene is TRBV5-1, the J gene TRBJ2-3, with no clear D. CDR3 region: CASSSFQADTQYF. The CDR3, as DNA: TGCGCCAGCAGCTCCTTCCAAGCAGATACGCAGTATTTT.